This T cell receptor beta chain appears in the sequencing data of a study of vaccination and CD4 T cells after COVID-19. Once obtained from cultured CD4+ T cells, the DNA was sequenced using the Oncomine TCR Beta short-read assay. DNA came from CD4+ T cells after culture. TCRdb ran MiXCR on the PCR reads and lists one entry per CDR3 protein. This sample carries about 10,000 distinct CDR3 sequences, almost 40% of them seen once, and the ten largest clones take roughly a fifth. Concerning this clonotype itself: Its specificity is unknown.

Treatment: roughly ten-day PBMC culture with coronavirus spike peptide pools or control peptides (ViraFEST assay). One should note that the unexposed donor's CD4+ T cells were collected before the COVID-19 pandemic (2011-2018). The receptor was derived from a human donor in good health. The sequencing input was CD4+ T cells from blood, cultured in vitro.

The CDR3 DNA reads as TGTGCCAGCAGTTACGGACTAGCGGGAGGGGTAAGGAATGAGCAGTTCTTC. Translation: CASSYGLAGGVRNEQFF. The J gene is TRBJ2-1, the V gene TRBV6-2 or TRBV6-3; 15 positions agree with TRBD2. Germline CDR1 reads MNHEY; CDR2 reads SVGEGT. The CDR3 spans 17 residues. Germline trimming cut 2 bases from V and 7 bases from J; bases unmatched to any gene: 6.